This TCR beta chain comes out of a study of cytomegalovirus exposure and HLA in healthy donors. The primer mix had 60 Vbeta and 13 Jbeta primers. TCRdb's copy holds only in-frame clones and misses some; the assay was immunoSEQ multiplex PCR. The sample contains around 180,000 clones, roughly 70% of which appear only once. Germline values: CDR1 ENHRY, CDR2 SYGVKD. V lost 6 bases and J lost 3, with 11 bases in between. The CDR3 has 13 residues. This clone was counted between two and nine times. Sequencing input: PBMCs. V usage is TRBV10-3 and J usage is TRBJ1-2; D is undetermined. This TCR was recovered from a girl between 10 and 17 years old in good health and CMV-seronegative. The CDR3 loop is CAISKEGDYGYTF. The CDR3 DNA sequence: TGTGCCATCAGCAAAGAAGGAGACTATGGCTACACCTTC.